One and the same sample provided the 18 T cell receptor beta chains below, sequenced in a study of cytomegalovirus exposure and HLA in healthy donors. Assay: immunoSEQ multiplex PCR; the TCRdb copy retains only in-frame clones and omits some. Of under 300,000 clones listed, 70% to 90% were seen once; the top ten hold over 0.95%. Sequenced sample: PBMCs. The receptors were sampled from a woman aged 18 to 35 in good health and CMV-seronegative.

This clone was detected only once. The chain uses TRBV2 and TRBJ1-4; D is possibly TRBD1 (6 bases). Deletions cut 6 bases from V and 4 bases from J, with 15 bases between. Per the germline V gene, CDR1 is SNHLY and CDR2 is FYNNEI. The CDR3 sequence is 15 residues long. CDR3 loop: CASSPDRIFNEKLFF. The CDR3 DNA follows: TGTGCCAGCAGCCCCGACAGGATATTTAATGAAAAACTGTTTTTT. Full variable domain (remainder filled in from reference TRBV2 and TRBJ1-4): EPEVTQTPSHQVTQMGQEVILRCVPISNHLYFYWYRQILGQKVEFLVSFYNNEISEKSEIFDDQFSVERPDGSNFTLKIRSTKLEDSAMYFCASSPDRIFNEKLFFGSGTQLSVL.

The chain links TRBV6-5 to TRBJ1-2, with D possibly being TRBD1 (6 bases). CDR3 length: 16 amino acids. Trimming removed 4 bases at V and 3 bases at J, with 18 bases between. The germline V gene has CDR1 MNHEY and CDR2 SVGAGI. The DNA of the CDR3 is TGTGCCAGCAGTTCCTTAAACAGGGTCTCTTACTATGGCTACACCTTC. Its protein product is CASSSLNRVSYYGYTF.

The genes are TRBV27 and TRBJ2-1; TRBD2 is a possible D gene (5 bases). The CDR3 loop spans 13 amino acids. Trimming cost V 3 bases and J 10 bases, with 13 bases left between them. Germline assignment: CDR1 MNHEY and CDR2 SMNVEV (reference sequence). For the CDR3, the DNA is TGTGCCAGCAGTTTCCGGGGTCCAGCGGAGCAGTTCTTC. It is translated as CASSFRGPAEQFF.

The rearrangement joins TRBV29-1 to TRBJ1-2, with D unclear. Germline CDR1 is SQVTM and CDR2 is ANQGSEA. CDR3 size: 15 residues. V dropped 3 bases and J dropped 0 bases, with 14 bases sitting between them. The CDR3 sequence: CSVEELRYSNYGYTF. The CDR3 DNA reads TGCAGCGTTGAGGAGCTCCGGTATTCTAACTATGGCTACACCTTC. Full variable domain (outside the CDR3, taken from reference TRBV29-1 and TRBJ1-2): SAVISQKPSRDICQRGTSLTIQCQVDSQVTMMFWYRQQPGQSLTLIATANQGSEATYESGFVIDKFPISRPNLTFSTLTVSNMSPEDSSIYLCSVEELRYSNYGYTFGSGTRLTVV.

The chain is built from TRBV19 and TRBJ2-7, with 7 nucleotides matching TRBD2. Germline V gene data show CDR1 as LNHDA and CDR2 as SQIVND (reference sequence). With 4 bases clipped from V and 6 bases from J, the junction kept 12 bases outside the gene matches. The CDR3 has 15 amino acids. CDR3 amino acids: CASSTSGGGSREQYF. The CDR3 nucleotides read TGTGCCAGTAGTACCAGTGGGGGGGGTTCCCGCGAGCAGTACTTC.

This clone occurred once. This chain joins TRBV7-6 and TRBJ1-2; 8 bases line up with TRBD1. CDR1 is SGHVS, CDR2 FNYEAQ, per germline. The junction had 3 bases not matched to a gene; V was cut back by 3 bases and J by 6 bases. The CDR3 is 13 amino acids. The CDR3 loop reads CASSLDRANGYTF. The CDR3 region has the DNA TGTGCCAGCAGCTTGGACAGGGCAAATGGCTACACCTTC.

V gene TRBV29-1 combines with J gene TRBJ2-3; 12 positions agree with TRBD2. The V gene's germline CDR1 is SQVTM and CDR2 ANQGSEA. CDR3 size: 15 residues. J lost 6 bases, V lost 6 bases, and 10 bases had no gene match. CDR3 coding DNA: TGCAGCGTCACATCTAGCGGGGGGGCAACTGATACGCAGTATTTT. It encodes CSVTSSGGATDTQYF.

A single count supports this clone. The rearrangement joins TRBV30 to TRBJ1-2; D gene ambiguous. V dropped 6 bases and J dropped 6 bases, with 14 bases sitting between them. CDR1 and CDR2 (germline): GTSNPN, SVGIG (reference sequence). CDR3 length: 12 residues. CDR3 loop: CACVILVNGYTF. The CDR3 DNA reads TGTGCCTGTGTAATTTTAGTGAATGGCTACACCTTC.

The rearrangement uses TRBV5-4 and TRBJ1-6, with 7 bases fitting TRBD1. This CDR3 spans 17 amino acids. Germline assignment: CDR1 SGHNT and CDR2 YYREEE (reference sequence). With V trimmed by 5 bases and J by 2 bases, 10 bases remained unmatched. CDR3 region: CASSTDLQGTYNSPLHF. CDR3 nucleotide sequence: TGTGCCAGCAGTACGGACCTACAGGGGACCTATAATTCACCCCTCCACTTT.

This clone was seen only a few times. V usage is TRBV27 and J usage is TRBJ2-7; 12 nucleotides agree with TRBD2. Germline V CDR1 and CDR2: MNHEY, SMNVEV (reference sequence). Germline trimming cut 5 bases from V and 7 bases from J; bases unmatched to any gene: 6. CDR3 size: 14 residues. Here the CDR3 reads CASSLLAGGTEQYF. DNA of the CDR3: TGTGCCAGCAGTCTGCTAGCGGGAGGGACAGAGCAGTACTTC.

The rearrangement links TRBV4-1 to TRBJ1-2; D might be TRBD1 (6 bases). The V and J ends lost 0 bases and 1 base respectively, with 12 bases between them. Germline CDR1 and CDR2: MGHRA and YSYEKL. The CDR3 totals 16 residues. The CDR3 loop reads CASSQESQGFNYGYTF. The CDR3, as DNA: TGCGCCAGCAGCCAAGAATCGCAGGGGTTTAACTATGGCTACACCTTC.

The V and J genes are TRBV9 and TRBJ1-2, with D hard to call. V gave up 0 bases and J gave up 5 bases, with 14 bases separating them. This CDR3 is built from 15 residues. Germline CDR1 reads SGDLS; CDR2 reads YYNGEE. The DNA of the CDR3 is TGTGCCAGCAGCGTAGCTACGGGTAGGGAGTATGGCTACACCTTC. Its protein product is CASSVATGREYGYTF. The variable domain in full, completed from reference TRBV9 and TRBJ1-2, reads DSGVTQTPKHLITATGQRVTLRCSPRSGDLSVYWYQQSLDQGLQFLIQYYNGEERAKGNILERFSAQQFPDLHSELNLSSLELGDSALYFCASSVATGREYGYTFGSGTRLTVV.

The J gene is TRBJ2-7, the V gene TRBV28; 8 nucleotides match TRBD1. Trimming removed 2 bases from V and 0 bases from J; junction bases left unmatched: 6. The CDR3 totals 16 residues. CDR1 is MDHEN, CDR2 SYDVKM, per germline. CDR3 region: CASSLGRGRGSYEQYF. CDR3 nucleotide sequence: TGTGCCAGCAGTTTAGGCAGGGGGCGCGGCTCCTACGAGCAGTACTTC.

The chain combines TRBV2 with TRBJ2-4; D gene ambiguous. The germline V gene encodes CDR1 SNHLY and CDR2 FYNNEI. Trimming removed 4 bases from V and 0 bases from J, with 13 bases in between. The CDR3 covers 16 residues. The CDR3 loop is CASSVPSERAKNIQYF. The CDR3 nucleotides are TGTGCCAGCAGTGTCCCATCGGAGAGAGCCAAAAACATTCAGTACTTC.

The sample holds one count of this clone. The J gene is TRBJ2-7, the V gene TRBV10-2, with 7 bases fitting TRBD1. Germline V CDR1 and CDR2: WSHSY, SAAADI. The CDR3 has 13 amino acids. Unmatched junction bases numbered 4, after V lost 7 bases and J lost 1 base. CDR3 loop: CASIEGQSYEQYF. CDR3 nucleotide sequence: TGCGCCAGCATCGAGGGACAGTCCTACGAGCAGTACTTC.

This clone appeared a single time. The chain carries TRBV7-9 and TRBJ2-5; a possible D gene is TRBD2 (7 bases). CDR3 size: 16 residues. Germline V gene sequence: CDR1 SEHNR, CDR2 FQNEAQ (reference sequence). Deletions cut 5 bases from V and 4 bases from J, with 20 bases between. CDR3 in amino acids: CASSPQGGGLGETQYF. The CDR3 DNA reads TGTGCCAGCAGCCCACAGGGCGGGGGACTCGGAGAGACCCAGTACTTC.

The table lists this clone with a few counts. V is TRBV7-9 and J is TRBJ2-7, with 9 positions matching TRBD2. The germline gives CDR1 SEHNR, CDR2 FQNEAQ (reference sequence). The length of the CDR3 is 16 residues. V gave up 5 bases and J gave up 2 bases; unmatched junction bases: 10. In DNA, the CDR3 is TGTGCCAGCAGCCCCGAGGGTGCTAGCGGGGCCTACGAGCAGTACTTC. Translation: CASSPEGASGAYEQYF.

A few counts support this clone. J is TRBJ1-6 and V is TRBV10-3, with 8 bases identical to TRBD1. After removal of 6 bases from V and 7 bases from J, the junction contained 5 bases not matched to a gene. CDR1 and CDR2 from the germline V gene are ENHRY and SYGVKD. The CDR3 extends over 14 amino acids. The CDR3, as DNA: TGTGCCATCAGCGGGGGACAGGAAAATTCACCCCTCCACTTT. It yields the protein CAISGGQENSPLHF.